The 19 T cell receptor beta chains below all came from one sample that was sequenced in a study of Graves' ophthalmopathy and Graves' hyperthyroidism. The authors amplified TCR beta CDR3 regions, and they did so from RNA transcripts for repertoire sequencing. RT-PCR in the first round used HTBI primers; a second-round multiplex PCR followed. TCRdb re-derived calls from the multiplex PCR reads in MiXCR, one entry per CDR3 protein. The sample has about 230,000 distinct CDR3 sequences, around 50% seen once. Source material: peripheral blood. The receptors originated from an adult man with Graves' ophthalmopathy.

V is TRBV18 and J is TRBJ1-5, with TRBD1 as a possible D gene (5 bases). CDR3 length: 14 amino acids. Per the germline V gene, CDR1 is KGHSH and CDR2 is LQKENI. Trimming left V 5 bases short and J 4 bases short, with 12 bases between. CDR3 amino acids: CASSVEGPNQPQHF. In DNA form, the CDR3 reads TGTGCCAGCTCAGTGGAGGGGCCGAATCAGCCCCAGCATTTT.

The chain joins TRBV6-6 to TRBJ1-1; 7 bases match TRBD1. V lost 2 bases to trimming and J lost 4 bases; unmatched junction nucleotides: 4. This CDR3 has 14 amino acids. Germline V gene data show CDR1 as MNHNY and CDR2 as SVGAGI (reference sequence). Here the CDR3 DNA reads TGTGCCAGCAGTTACGTCAGGGGGGGCACTGAAGCTTTCTTT. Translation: CASSYVRGGTEAFF.

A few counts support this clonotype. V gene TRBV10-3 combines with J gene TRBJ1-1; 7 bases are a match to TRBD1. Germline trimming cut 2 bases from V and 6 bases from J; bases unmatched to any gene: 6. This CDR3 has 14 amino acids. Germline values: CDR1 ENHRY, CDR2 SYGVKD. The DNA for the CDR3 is TGTGCCATCAGTGAGCGACAGGGAGACGCTGAAGCTTTCTTT. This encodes CAISERQGDAEAFF.

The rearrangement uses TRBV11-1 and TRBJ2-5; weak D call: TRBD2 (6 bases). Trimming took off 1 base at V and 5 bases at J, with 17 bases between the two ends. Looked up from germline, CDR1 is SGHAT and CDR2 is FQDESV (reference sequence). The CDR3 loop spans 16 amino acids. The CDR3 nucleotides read TGTGCCAGCAGCTTAGGAGGGACCTCGGGGGAGGAGACCCAGTACTTC. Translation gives CASSLGGTSGEETQYF.

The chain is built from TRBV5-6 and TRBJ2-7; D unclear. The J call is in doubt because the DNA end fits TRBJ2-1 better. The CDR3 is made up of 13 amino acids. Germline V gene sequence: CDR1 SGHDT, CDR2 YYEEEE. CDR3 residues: CASSLNRYNEQFF. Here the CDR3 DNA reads TGTGCCAGCAGCTTAAATCGCTACAATGAGCAGTTCTTC.

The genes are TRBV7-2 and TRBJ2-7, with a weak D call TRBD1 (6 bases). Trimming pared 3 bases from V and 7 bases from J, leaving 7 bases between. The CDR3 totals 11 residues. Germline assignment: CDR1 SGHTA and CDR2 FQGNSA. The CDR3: CASSLGAEQYF. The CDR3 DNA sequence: TGTGCCAGCAGCTTGGGGGCAGAGCAGTACTTC.

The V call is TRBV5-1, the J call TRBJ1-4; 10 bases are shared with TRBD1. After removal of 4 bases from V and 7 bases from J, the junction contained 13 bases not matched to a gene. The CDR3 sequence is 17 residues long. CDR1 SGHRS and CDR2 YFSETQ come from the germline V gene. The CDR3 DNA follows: TGCGCCAGCAGCCGAGGGACAGGGGCGAAGGAAAGTGAAAAACTGTTTTTT. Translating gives CASSRGTGAKESEKLFF.

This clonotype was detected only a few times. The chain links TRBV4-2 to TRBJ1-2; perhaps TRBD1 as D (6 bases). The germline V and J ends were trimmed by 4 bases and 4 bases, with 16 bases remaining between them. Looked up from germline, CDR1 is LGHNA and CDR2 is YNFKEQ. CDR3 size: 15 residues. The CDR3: CASSRDRRRGYGYTF. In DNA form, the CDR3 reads TGTGCCAGCAGCCGAGACAGGAGAAGAGGCTATGGCTACACCTTC.

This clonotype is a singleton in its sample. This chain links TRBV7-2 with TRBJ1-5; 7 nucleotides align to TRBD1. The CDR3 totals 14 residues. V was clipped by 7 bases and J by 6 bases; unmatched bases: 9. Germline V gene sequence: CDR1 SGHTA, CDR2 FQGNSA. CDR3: CASTDDRDSQPQHF. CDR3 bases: TGTGCCAGCACCGACGACAGGGACAGTCAGCCCCAGCATTTT.

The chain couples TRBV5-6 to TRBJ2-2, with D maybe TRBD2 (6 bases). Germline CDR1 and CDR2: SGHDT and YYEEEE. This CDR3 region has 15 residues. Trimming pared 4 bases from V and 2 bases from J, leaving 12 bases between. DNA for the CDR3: TGTGCCAGCAGCATTAGCGGAGGTAACACCGGGGAGCTGTTTTTT. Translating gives CASSISGGNTGELFF.

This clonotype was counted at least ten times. CDR3 region: CSVEGAYLRETQYF. CDR3 sequence (DNA): TGCAGCGTTGAAGGTGCCTACCTGAGGGAGACCCAGTACTTC. The chain combines TRBV29-1 with TRBJ2-5; D gene unclear. Germline loops: CDR1 SQVTM, CDR2 ANQGSEA. The CDR3 is made up of 14 amino acids. V was clipped by 1 base and J by 5 bases, with 14 bases between them.

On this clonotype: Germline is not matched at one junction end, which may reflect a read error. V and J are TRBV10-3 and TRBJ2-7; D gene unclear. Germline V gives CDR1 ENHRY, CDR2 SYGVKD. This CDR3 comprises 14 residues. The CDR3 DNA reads TGTGCCAGCAGTGAGAGTGGCAGAGCCTACGAGCAGTACTTC. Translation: CASSESGRAYEQYF.

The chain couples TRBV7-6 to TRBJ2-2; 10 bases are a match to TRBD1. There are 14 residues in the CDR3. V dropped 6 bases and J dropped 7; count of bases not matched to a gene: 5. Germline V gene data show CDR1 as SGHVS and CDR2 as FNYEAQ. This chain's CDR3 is CASSEDRGGGELFF. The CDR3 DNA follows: TGTGCCAGCAGTGAGGACAGGGGGGGCGGGGAGCTGTTTTTT.

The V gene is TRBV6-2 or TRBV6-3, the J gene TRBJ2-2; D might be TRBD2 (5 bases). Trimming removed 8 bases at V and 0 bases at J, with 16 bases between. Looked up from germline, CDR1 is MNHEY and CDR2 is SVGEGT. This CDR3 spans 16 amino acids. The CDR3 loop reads CASVALQAANTGELFF. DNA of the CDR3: TGTGCCAGCGTCGCGTTGCAAGCGGCGAACACCGGGGAGCTGTTTTTT.

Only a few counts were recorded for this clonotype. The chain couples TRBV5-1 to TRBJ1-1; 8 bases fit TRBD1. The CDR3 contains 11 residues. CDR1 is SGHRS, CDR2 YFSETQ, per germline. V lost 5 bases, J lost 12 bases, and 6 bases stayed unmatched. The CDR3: CASRAGGPTFF. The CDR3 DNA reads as TGCGCCAGCAGGGCAGGGGGCCCCACTTTCTTT. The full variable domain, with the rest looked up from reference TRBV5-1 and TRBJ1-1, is KAGVTQTPRYLIKTRGQQVTLSCSPISGHRSVSWYQQTPGQGLQFLFEYFSETQRNKGNFPGRFSGRQFSNSRSEMNVSTLELGDSALYLCASRAGGPTFFGQGTRLTVV.

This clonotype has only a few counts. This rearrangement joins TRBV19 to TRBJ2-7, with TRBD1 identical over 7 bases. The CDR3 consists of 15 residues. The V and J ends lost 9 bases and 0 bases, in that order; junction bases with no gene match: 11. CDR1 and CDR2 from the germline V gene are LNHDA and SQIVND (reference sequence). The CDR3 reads CASAPGRGISYEQYF. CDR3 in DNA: TGTGCCAGCGCACCCGGCAGGGGGATCTCCTACGAGCAGTACTTC.

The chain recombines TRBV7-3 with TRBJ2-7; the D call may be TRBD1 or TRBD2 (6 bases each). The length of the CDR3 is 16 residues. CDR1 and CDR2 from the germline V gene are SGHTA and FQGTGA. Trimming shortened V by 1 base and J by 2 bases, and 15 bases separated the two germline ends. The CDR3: CASSLMEGELPYEQYF. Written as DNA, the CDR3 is TGTGCCAGCAGCTTAATGGAGGGGGAACTTCCCTACGAGCAGTACTTC.

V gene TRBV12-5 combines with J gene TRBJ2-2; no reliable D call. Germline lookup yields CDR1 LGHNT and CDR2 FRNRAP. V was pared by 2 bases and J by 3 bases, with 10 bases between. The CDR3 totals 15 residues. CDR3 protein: CASGLLVADTGELFF. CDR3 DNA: TGTGCTAGTGGTTTGCTAGTGGCGGACACCGGGGAGCTGTTTTTT.

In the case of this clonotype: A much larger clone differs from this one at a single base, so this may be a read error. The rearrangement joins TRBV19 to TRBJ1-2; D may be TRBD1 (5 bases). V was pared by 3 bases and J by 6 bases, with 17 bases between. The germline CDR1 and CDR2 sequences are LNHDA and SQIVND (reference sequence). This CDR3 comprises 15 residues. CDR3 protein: CASSITGTAIHGYTF. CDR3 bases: TGTGCCAGTAGTATCACCGGGACGGCTATCCATGGCTACACCTTC. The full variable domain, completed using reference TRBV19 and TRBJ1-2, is DGGITQSPKYLFRKEGQNVTLSCEQNLNHDAMYWYRQDPGQGLRLIYYSQIVNDFQKGDIAEGYSVSREKKESFPLTVTSAQKNPTAFYLCASSITGTAIHGYTFGSGTRLTVV.